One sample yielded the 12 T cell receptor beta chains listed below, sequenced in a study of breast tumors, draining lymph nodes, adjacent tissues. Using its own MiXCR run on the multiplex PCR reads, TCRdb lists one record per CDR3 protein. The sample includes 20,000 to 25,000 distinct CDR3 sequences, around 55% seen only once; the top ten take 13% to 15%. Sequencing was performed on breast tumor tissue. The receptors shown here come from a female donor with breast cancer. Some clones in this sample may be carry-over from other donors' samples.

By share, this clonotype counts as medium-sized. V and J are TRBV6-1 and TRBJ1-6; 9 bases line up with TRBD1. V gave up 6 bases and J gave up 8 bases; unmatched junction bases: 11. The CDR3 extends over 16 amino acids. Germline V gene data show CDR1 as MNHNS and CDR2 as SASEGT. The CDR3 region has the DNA TGTGCCAGCAGGGGTAACGTTGGACAGGGGTATTCACCCCTCCACTTT. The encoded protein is CASRGNVGQGYSPLHF.

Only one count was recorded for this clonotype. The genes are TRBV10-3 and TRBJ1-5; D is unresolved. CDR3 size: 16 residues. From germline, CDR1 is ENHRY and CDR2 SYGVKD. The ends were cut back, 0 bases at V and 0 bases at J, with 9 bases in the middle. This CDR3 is CAISESGPNSNQPQHF. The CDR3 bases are TGTGCCATCAGTGAGTCAGGGCCAAATAGCAATCAGCCCCAGCATTTT.

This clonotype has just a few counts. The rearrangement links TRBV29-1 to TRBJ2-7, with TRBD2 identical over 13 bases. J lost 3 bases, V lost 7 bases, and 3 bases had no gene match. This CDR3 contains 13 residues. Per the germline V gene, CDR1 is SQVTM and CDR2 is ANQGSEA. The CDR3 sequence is CSGGTSGNYEQYF. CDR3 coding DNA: TGCAGCGGGGGGACTAGCGGGAACTACGAGCAGTACTTC.

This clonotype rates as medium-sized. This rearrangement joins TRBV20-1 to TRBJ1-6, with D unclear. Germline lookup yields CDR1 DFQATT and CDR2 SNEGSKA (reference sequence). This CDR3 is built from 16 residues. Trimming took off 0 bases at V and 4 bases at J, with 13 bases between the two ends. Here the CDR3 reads CSARDGGLQYNSPLHF. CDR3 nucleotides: TGCAGTGCTAGAGATGGAGGACTCCAATATAATTCACCCCTCCACTTT.

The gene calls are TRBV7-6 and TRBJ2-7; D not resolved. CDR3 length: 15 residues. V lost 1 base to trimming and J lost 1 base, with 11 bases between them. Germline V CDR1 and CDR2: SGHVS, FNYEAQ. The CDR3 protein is CASSLETVGSYEQYF. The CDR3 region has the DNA TGTGCCAGCAGCTTAGAGACCGTTGGGTCCTACGAGCAGTACTTC.

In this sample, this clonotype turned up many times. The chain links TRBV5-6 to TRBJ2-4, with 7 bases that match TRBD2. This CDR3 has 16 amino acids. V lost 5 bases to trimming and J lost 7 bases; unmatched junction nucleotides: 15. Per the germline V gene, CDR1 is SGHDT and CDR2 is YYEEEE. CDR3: CASSSLVLGEGNIQYF. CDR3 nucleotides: TGTGCCAGCAGTTCGCTGGTCCTGGGGGAGGGGAACATTCAGTACTTC.

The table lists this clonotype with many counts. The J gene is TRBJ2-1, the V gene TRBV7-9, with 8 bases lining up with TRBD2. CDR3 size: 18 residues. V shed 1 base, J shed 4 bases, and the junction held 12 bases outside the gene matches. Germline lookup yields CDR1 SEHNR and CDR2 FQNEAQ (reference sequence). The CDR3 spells CASSLGASGPEGYNEQFF. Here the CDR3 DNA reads TGTGCCAGCAGCTTAGGGGCTAGCGGGCCCGAGGGGTACAATGAGCAGTTCTTC.

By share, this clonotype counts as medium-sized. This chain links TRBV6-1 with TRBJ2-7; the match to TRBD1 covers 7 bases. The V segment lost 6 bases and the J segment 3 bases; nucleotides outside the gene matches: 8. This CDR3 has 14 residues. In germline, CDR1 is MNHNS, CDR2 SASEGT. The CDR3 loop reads CASRSGTESYEQYF. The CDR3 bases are TGTGCCAGCAGATCCGGGACAGAGAGCTACGAGCAGTACTTC.

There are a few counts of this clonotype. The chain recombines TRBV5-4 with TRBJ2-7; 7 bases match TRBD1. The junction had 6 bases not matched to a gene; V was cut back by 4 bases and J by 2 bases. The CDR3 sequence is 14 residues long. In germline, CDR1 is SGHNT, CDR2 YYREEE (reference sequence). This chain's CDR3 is CASSPGQAAYEQYF. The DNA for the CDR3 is TGTGCCAGCAGCCCAGGACAGGCCGCCTACGAGCAGTACTTC.

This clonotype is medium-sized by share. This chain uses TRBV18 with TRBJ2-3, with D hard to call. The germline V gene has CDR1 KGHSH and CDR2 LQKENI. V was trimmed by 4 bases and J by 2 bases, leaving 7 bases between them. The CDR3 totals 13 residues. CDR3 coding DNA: TGTGCCAGCTCACTAGGCTCCACAGATACGCAGTATTTT. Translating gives CASSLGSTDTQYF.

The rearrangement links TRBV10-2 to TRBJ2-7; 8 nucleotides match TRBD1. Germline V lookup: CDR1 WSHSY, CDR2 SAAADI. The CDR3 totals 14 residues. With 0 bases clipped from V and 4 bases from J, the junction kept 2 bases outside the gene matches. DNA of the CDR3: TGCGCCAGCAGTGAGTCCGGACAGGGATACGAGCAGTACTTC. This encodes CASSESGQGYEQYF.

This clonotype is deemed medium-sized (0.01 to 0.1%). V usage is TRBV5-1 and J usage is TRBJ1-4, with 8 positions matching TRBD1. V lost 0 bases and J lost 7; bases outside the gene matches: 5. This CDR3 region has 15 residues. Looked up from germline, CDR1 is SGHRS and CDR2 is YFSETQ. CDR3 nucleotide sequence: TGCGCCAGCAGCTTGGCGGGACAGGCGGGTGAAAAACTGTTTTTT. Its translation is CASSLAGQAGEKLFF.